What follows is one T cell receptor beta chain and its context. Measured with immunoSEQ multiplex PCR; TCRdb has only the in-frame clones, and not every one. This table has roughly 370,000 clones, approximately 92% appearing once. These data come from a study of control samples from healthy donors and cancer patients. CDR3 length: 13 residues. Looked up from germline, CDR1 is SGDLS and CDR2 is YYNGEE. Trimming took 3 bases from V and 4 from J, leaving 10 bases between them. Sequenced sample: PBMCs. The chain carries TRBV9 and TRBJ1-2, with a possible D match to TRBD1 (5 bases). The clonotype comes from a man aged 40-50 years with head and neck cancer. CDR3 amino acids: CASSGGESYGYTF. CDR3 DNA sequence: TGTGCCAGCAGCGGGGGGGAGTCCTATGGCTACACCTTC. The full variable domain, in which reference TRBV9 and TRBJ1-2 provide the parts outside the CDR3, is DSGVTQTPKHLITATGQRVTLRCSPRSGDLSVYWYQQSLDQGLQFLIQYYNGEERAKGNILERFSAQQFPDLHSELNLSSLELGDSALYFCASSGGESYGYTFGSGTRLTVV.